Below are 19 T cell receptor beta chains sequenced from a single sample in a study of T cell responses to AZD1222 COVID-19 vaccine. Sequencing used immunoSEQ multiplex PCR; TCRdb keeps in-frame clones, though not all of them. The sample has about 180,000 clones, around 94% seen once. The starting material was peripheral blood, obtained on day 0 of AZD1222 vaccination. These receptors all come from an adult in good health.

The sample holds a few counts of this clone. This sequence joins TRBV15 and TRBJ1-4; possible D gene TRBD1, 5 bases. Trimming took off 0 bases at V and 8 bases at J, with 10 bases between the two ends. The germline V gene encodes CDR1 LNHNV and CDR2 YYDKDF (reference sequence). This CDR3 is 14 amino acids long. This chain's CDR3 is CATSRDRVQEKLFF. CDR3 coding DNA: TGTGCCACCAGCAGAGACAGGGTTCAGGAAAAACTGTTTTTT.

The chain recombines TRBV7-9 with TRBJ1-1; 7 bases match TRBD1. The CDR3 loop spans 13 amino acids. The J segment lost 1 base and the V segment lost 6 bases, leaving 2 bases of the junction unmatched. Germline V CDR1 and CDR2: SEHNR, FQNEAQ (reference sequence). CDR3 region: CASREGANTEAFF. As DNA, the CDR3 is TGTGCCAGCAGAGAGGGGGCGAACACTGAAGCTTTCTTT. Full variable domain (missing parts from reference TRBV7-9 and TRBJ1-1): DTGVSQNPRHKITKRGQNVTFRCDPISEHNRLYWYRQTLGQGPEFLTYFQNEAQLEKSRLLSDRFSAERPKGSFSTLEIQRTEQGDSAMYLCASREGANTEAFFGQGTRLTVV.

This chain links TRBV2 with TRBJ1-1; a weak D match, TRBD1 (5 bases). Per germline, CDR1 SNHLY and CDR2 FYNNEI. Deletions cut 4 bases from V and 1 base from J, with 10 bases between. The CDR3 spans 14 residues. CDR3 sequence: CASSGGRSNTEAFF. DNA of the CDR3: TGTGCCAGCAGTGGGGGACGCTCGAACACTGAAGCTTTCTTT.

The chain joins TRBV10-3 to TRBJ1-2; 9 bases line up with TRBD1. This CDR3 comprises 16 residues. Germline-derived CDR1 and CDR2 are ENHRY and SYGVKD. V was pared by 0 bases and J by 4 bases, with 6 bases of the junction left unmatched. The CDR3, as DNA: TGTGCCATCAGTGAGTCGTATCGACAGGGGGGCTATGGCTACACCTTC. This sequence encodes CAISESYRQGGYGYTF.

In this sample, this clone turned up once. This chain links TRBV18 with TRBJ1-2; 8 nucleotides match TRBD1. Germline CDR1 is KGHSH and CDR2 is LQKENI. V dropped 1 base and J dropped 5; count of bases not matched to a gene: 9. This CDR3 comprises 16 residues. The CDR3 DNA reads TGTGCCAGCTCACCACTGCCTGGACAGGGTTGGTATGGCTACACCTTC. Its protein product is CASSPLPGQGWYGYTF.

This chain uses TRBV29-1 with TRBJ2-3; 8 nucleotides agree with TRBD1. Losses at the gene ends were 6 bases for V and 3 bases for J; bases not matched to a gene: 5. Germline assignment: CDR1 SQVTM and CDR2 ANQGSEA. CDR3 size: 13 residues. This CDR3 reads CSVGQELTDTQYF. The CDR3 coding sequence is TGCAGCGTGGGACAGGAACTTACAGATACGCAGTATTTT.

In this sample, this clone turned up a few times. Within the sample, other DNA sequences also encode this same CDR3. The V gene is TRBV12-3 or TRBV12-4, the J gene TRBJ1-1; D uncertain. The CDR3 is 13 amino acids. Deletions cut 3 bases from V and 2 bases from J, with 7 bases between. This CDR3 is CASSLGPNTEAFF. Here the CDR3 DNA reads TGTGCCAGCAGTTTGGGTCCAAACACTGAAGCTTTCTTT.

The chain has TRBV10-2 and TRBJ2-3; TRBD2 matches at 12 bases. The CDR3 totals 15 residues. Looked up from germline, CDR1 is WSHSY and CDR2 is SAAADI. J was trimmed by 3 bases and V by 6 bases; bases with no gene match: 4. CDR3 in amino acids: CASSASGRDTDTQYF. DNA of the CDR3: TGCGCCAGCAGCGCTAGCGGGAGGGATACAGATACGCAGTATTTT.

CDR3 DNA: TGTGCCAGCAGGTCCGGGCGGAGGACGGTGGACACTGAAGCTTTCTTT. Protein sequence: CASRSGRRTVDTEAFF. V gene TRBV27 combines with J gene TRBJ1-1; no definite D call. V dropped 6 bases and J dropped 3 bases, with 20 bases sitting between them. CDR1 is MNHEY and CDR2 is SMNVEV in the germline V gene (reference sequence). The CDR3 runs 16 residues.

The CDR3 DNA reads as TGTGCCAGTAGCGAGGGACGTAACTCTGGAAACACCATATATTTT. Translating it yields CASSEGRNSGNTIYF. This chain uses TRBV19 with TRBJ1-3; D perhaps matches TRBD1 (5 bases). CDR3 size: 15 residues. CDR1 is LNHDA, CDR2 SQIVND, per germline (reference sequence). Trimming cost V 6 bases and J 0 bases, with 12 bases left between them. Looking up the rest from reference TRBV19 and TRBJ1-3 gives the full variable domain: DGGITQSPKYLFRKEGQNVTLSCEQNLNHDAMYWYRQDPGQGLRLIYYSQIVNDFQKGDIAEGYSVSREKKESFPLTVTSAQKNPTAFYLCASSEGRNSGNTIYFGEGSWLTVV.

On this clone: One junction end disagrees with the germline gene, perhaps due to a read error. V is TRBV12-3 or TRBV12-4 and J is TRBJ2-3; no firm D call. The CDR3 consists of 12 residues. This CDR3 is CASTFSPPPAEF. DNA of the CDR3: TGTGCCAGCACCTTCTCCCCTCCTCCCGCGGAATTT.

CDR3 bases: TGTGCCAGCAGCCAAGATCTGCAGCCCGTGAGTGGCTACACCTTC. It codes for CASSQDLQPVSGYTF. V gene TRBV3-1 (or the pseudogene TRBV3-2) combines with J gene TRBJ1-2; unclear D gene. The CDR3 is 15 residues long. Germline CDR1 and CDR2: LGHDT and YNNKEL (reference sequence). Between the trimmed V and J ends, which lost 0 bases and 7 bases, there was a span of 15 bases.

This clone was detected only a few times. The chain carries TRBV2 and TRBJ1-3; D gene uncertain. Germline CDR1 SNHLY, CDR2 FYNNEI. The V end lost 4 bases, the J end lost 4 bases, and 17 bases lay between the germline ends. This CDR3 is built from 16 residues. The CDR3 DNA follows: TGTGCCAGCAGTGGGGTGGGAGGGATCGCCGGAAACACCATATATTTT. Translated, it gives CASSGVGGIAGNTIYF. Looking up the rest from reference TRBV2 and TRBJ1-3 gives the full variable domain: EPEVTQTPSHQVTQMGQEVILRCVPISNHLYFYWYRQILGQKVEFLVSFYNNEISEKSEIFDDQFSVERPDGSNFTLKIRSTKLEDSAMYFCASSGVGGIAGNTIYFGEGSWLTVV.

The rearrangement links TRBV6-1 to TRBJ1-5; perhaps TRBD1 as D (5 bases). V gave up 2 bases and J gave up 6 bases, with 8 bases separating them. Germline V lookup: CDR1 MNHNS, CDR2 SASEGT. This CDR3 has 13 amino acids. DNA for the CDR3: TGTGCCAGCAGTGAACAGGGTGTTCAGCCCCAGCATTTT. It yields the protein CASSEQGVQPQHF.

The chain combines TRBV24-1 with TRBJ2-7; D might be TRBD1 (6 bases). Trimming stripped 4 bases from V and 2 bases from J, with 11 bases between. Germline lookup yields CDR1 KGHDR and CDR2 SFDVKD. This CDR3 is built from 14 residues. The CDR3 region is CATSEGTPPYEQYF. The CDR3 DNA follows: TGTGCCACCAGTGAAGGGACACCCCCCTACGAGCAGTACTTC.

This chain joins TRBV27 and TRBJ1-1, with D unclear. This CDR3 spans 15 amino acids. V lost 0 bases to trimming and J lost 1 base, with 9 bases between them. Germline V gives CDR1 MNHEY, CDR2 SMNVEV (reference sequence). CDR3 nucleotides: TGTGCCAGCAGTTTATCGAACGCGGGGAACACTGAAGCTTTCTTT. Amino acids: CASSLSNAGNTEAFF.

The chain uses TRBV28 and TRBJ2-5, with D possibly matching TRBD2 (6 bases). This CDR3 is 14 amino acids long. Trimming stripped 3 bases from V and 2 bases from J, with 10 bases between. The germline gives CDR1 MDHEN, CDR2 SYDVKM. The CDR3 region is CASSFPGLQETQYF. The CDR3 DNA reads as TGTGCCAGCAGTTTCCCGGGACTTCAAGAGACCCAGTACTTC.

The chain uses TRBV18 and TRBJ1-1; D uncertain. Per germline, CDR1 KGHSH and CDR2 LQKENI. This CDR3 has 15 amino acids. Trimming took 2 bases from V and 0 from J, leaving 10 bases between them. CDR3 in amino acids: CASSPGQRMNTEAFF. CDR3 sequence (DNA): TGTGCCAGCTCACCAGGGCAGCGCATGAACACTGAAGCTTTCTTT.

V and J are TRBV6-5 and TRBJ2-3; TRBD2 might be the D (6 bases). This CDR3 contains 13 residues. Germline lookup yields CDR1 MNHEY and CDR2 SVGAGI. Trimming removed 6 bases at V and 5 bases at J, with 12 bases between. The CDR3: CASSGGPGDTQYF. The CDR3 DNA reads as TGTGCCAGCAGCGGAGGGCCGGGAGATACGCAGTATTTT.